These T cell receptor beta chains were read from a single sample in a study of blood T cell repertoires in COVID-19. This table comes from immunoSEQ multiplex PCR, and its TCRdb copy is limited to in-frame clones, with some not included. The table includes about 190,000 clones, around 80% detected once. The sequenced sample consisted of peripheral blood. The receptors derive from an elderly woman with active or convalescent COVID-19. CDR3s include the opening cysteine and the closing phenylalanine or tryptophan. A D gene is named only where the DNA matches it firmly. Where a row states a size, it is once, few, many or the class of an expanded clone; other rows omit it.

v_call,d_call,j_call,clone_size,cdr3_aa,cdr3_nt
TRBV5-1,TRBD1,TRBJ1-4,-,CASSQGTAFPEKLFF,TGCGCCAGCAGCCAGGGGACAGCATTCCCTGAAAAACTGTTTTTT
TRBV10-3,-,TRBJ2-5,few,CAISEPWEPQARETQYF,TGTGCCATCAGTGAGCCCTGGGAGCCTCAGGCGCGAGAGACCCAGTACTTC
TRBV5-1,-,TRBJ1-1,-,CASSPLSNTEAFF,TGCGCCAGCAGCCCTCTTTCGAACACTGAAGCTTTCTTT
TRBV6-2/TRBV6-3,TRBD1,TRBJ1-3,-,CASSRAGTGGYTIYF,TGTGCCAGCAGTCGAGCCGGGACAGGGGGATACACCATATATTTT
TRBV5-1,-,TRBJ1-4,-,CASSLTGSGEKLFF,TGCGCCAGCAGCTTGACAGGGTCGGGTGAAAAACTGTTTTTT
TRBV2,TRBD1,TRBJ1-2,-,CASSFGTGWGYTF,TGTGCCAGCAGCTTCGGGACAGGGTGGGGCTACACCTTC
TRBV5-4,-,TRBJ1-5,-,CASSWAGSNQPQHF,TGTGCCAGCAGCTGGGCAGGTAGCAATCAGCCCCAGCATTTT
TRBV5-1,TRBD1,TRBJ2-7,-,CASSFVGTGPYEQYF,TGCGCCAGCAGCTTTGTTGGGACAGGACCCTACGAGCAGTACTTC
TRBV4-1,-,TRBJ1-6,-,CASRGGGAYNSPLHF,TGCGCCAGCCGGGGCGGGGGAGCCTATAATTCACCCCTCCACTTT
TRBV7-9,-,TRBJ2-4,-,CASSLTANQNIQYF,TGTGCCAGCAGCTTGACAGCGAACCAAAACATTCAGTACTTC
TRBV4-3,-,TRBJ1-2,-,CASSQDTGNYGYTF,TGCGCCAGCAGCCAAGATACAGGGAACTATGGCTACACCTTC
TRBV6-6,TRBD1,TRBJ2-1,-,CASSFNRGGEQFF,TGTGCCAGCAGTTTCAACAGGGGTGGGGAGCAGTTCTTC
TRBV19,-,TRBJ2-6,-,CASSSASSPTTGANVLTF,TGTGCCAGTTCCTCCGCTTCCAGCCCCACTACTGGGGCCAACGTCCTGACTTTC
TRBV27,TRBD1,TRBJ1-1,few,CASSLSGGANTEAFF,TGTGCCAGCAGTTTGTCAGGGGGCGCGAACACTGAAGCTTTCTTT
TRBV5-1,TRBD2,TRBJ2-5,once,CASSLAGASGGVMETQYF,TGCGCCAGCAGCTTGGCCGGGGCTAGCGGGGGGGTGATGGAGACCCAGTACTTC
TRBV5-5,TRBD1,TRBJ1-3,-,CASGTGDSGNTIYF,TGTGCCAGCGGCACAGGGGACTCTGGAAACACCATATATTTT
TRBV5-4,-,TRBJ2-5,-,CASSLGGGLETQYF,TGTGCCAGCAGCTTGGGCGGGGGCTTAGAGACCCAGTACTTC
TRBV2,TRBD2,TRBJ2-3,-,CASSEGLAGTSDTQYF,TGTGCCAGCAGTGAGGGACTAGCGGGGACATCAGATACGCAGTATTTT
TRBV28,TRBD1,TRBJ1-2,-,CASHRQGKGYTF,TGTGCCAGCCACCGACAGGGGAAAGGCTACACCTTC
TRBV21-1,-,TRBJ2-1,-,CASSKSKLGRTGGDYNEQFF,TGTGCCAGCAGCAAAAGCAAGTTGGGGAGAACAGGGGGAGATTACAATGAGCAGTTCTTC
TRBV7-2,TRBD2,TRBJ2-5,-,CASSHGLAGGEETQYF,TGTGCCAGCAGCCACGGACTAGCGGGGGGGGAGGAGACCCAGTACTTC
TRBV6-5,TRBD1,TRBJ2-3,few,CASRTSGQGTDTQYF,TGTGCCAGCAGAACTTCCGGACAGGGAACAGATACGCAGTATTTT
TRBV2,-,TRBJ1-2,few,CASSEAPTALGYGYTF,TGTGCCAGCAGTGAAGCCCCGACAGCGCTCGGCTATGGCTACACCTTC
TRBV28,-,TRBJ1-2,-,CASSSPLLSNYGYTF,TGTGCCAGCAGTTCTCCTTTGCTCAGTAACTATGGCTACACCTTC
TRBV7-2,-,TRBJ1-6,-,CASSLGAMALHF,TGTGCCAGCAGCTTAGGGGCGATGGCCCTCCACTTT
TRBV19,-,TRBJ1-1,-,CASSATQGSEAFF,TGTGCCAGTAGTGCCACTCAGGGGTCTGAAGCTTTCTTT
TRBV5-1,TRBD1,TRBJ1-1,-,CASSTGQGGMNTEAFF,TGCGCCAGCAGCACAGGACAGGGGGGCATGAACACTGAAGCTTTCTTT
TRBV24-1,-,TRBJ2-3,-,CATSVRRTSTDTQYF,TGTGCCACCAGTGTCAGAAGGACTAGCACAGATACGCAGTATTTT
TRBV28,-,TRBJ2-7,-,CASSPPPMGLIEQYF,TGTGCCAGCAGTCCCCCCCCCATGGGCCTAATCGAGCAGTACTTC
TRBV4-3,-,TRBJ2-1,-,CASSQETGNEQFF,TGCGCCAGCAGCCAAGAGACGGGCAATGAGCAGTTCTTC
TRBV3-1/TRBV3-2,TRBD2,TRBJ2-3,-,CASSQDLAGAGDTQYF,TGTGCCAGCAGCCAAGATCTAGCGGGGGCGGGGGATACGCAGTATTTT
TRBV5-1,-,TRBJ1-2,-,CASSVTDANYGYTF,TGCGCCAGCAGCGTGACAGACGCTAACTATGGCTACACCTTC
TRBV7-9,TRBD1,TRBJ2-3,-,CASSKRQGSDTQYF,TGTGCCAGCAGCAAACGACAGGGTTCGGATACGCAGTATTTT
TRBV7-8,-,TRBJ2-7,few,CASSLAVEVEQYF,TGTGCCAGCAGCTTAGCGGTGGAGGTCGAGCAGTACTTC
TRBV25-1,-,TRBJ2-7,-,CASSAGVYEQYF,TGTGCCAGCAGTGCGGGTGTCTACGAGCAGTACTTC
TRBV19,-,TRBJ2-3,-,CASSTTHDTQYF,TGTGCCAGTAGTACGACACATGATACGCAGTATTTT
TRBV12-3/TRBV12-4,TRBD1,TRBJ1-1,few,CASSRDRNTEAFF,TGTGCCAGCAGCCGGGACAGGAACACTGAAGCTTTCTTT
TRBV21-1,-,TRBJ1-5,-,CASSVLGNQPQHF,TGTGCCAGCAGCGTATTAGGCAATCAGCCCCAGCATTTT
TRBV30,-,TRBJ1-3,once,CAWEAISGNTIYF,TGTGCCTGGGAAGCAATCTCTGGAAACACCATATATTTT
TRBV19,-,TRBJ1-4,few,CASSIQTQNEKLFF,TGTGCCAGTAGTATTCAAACACAGAATGAAAAACTGTTTTTT
TRBV28,-,TRBJ2-3,-,CASNRDTNTDTQYF,TGTGCCAGCAACCGGGACACAAACACAGATACGCAGTATTTT
TRBV5-1,TRBD2,TRBJ2-1,few,CASSLESAGGPREQFF,TGCGCCAGCAGCTTGGAGTCCGCGGGGGGCCCGCGTGAGCAGTTCTTC
TRBV5-1,-,TRBJ2-5,-,CASSTMTGYQETQYF,TGCGCCAGCAGCACTATGACAGGTTACCAAGAGACCCAGTACTTC